This T cell receptor (beta chain) stems from a study of spatial heterogeneity in lung cancer. Study overall: In tumor regions TCR transcript counts correlated strongly with a matched bulk RNA-seq T cell module score.

Points from the study as a whole: Ubiquitous nonsynonymous mutations were tracked by counts of ubiquitous expanded TCRs, and regional ones by counts of regional expanded TCRs. Tumors with more nonsynonymous mutations had more expanded intratumoral alpha and beta TCRs.

Time point of the sample: sample taken at primary tumor resection. The study sequenced unsorted whole RNA from tumor, nontumor lung or frozen PBMC. This CDR3 contains 15 residues. V lost 1 base to trimming and J lost 4 bases; unmatched junction nucleotides: 7. Germline V gene data show CDR1 as SGHTA and CDR2 as FQGTGA. On this clonotype: The antigen remains unidentified. This beta chain came through as a stray read in a library set up for alpha chains, and its size says little.

Every TCR cDNA molecule carried a tag that served as a unique molecular identifier. TCRdb redid the calling of the 5' RACE reads with MiXCR, one entry per CDR3 protein. The sample carries about 6,800 distinct CDR3 sequences, around an eighth recorded once. This TCR came from a male donor with early-stage non-small cell lung cancer. Sequenced material: lung tumor tissue, taken at surgery. V is TRBV7-3 and J is TRBJ2-7, with 7 bases lining up with TRBD2. This CDR3 is CASSLSGRGGYEQYF. DNA of the CDR3: TGTGCCAGCAGCTTAAGCGGACGGGGAGGGTACGAGCAGTACTTC.